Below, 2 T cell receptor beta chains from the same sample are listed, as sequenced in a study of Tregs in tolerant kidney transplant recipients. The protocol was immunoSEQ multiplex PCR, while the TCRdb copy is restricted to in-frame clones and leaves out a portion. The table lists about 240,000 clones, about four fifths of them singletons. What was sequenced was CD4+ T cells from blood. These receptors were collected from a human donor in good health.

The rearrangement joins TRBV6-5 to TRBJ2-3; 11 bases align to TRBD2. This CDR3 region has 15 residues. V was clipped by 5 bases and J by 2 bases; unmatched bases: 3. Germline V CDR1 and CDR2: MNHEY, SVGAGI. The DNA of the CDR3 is TGTGCCAGCAGTCTAGCGGGGGGAACCACAGATACGCAGTATTTT. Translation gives CASSLAGGTTDTQYF.

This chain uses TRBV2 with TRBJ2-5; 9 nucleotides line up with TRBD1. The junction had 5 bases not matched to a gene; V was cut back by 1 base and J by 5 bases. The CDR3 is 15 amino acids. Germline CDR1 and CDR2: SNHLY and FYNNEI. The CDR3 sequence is CASSEDRGRGETQYF. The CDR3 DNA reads TGTGCCAGCAGTGAAGACAGGGGGCGAGGGGAGACCCAGTACTTC.